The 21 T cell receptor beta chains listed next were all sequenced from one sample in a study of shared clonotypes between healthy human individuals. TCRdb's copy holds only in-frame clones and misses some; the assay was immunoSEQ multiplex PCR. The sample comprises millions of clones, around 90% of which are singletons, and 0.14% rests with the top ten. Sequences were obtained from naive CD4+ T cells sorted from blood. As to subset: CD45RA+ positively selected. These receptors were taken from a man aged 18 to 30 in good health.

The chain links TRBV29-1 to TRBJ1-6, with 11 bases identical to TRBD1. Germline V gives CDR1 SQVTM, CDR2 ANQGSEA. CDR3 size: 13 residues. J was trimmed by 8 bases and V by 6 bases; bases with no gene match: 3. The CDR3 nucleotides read TGCAGCGTGGGGGACAGGGGGGATTCACCCCTCCACTTT. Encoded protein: CSVGDRGDSPLHF. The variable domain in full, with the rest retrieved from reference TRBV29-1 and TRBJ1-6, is SAVISQKPSRDICQRGTSLTIQCQVDSQVTMMFWYRQQPGQSLTLIATANQGSEATYESGFVIDKFPISRPNLTFSTLTVSNMSPEDSSIYLCSVGDRGDSPLHFGNGTRLTVT.

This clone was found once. The CDR3 DNA is TGTGCCAGCAGTGATTCCGACAGGCAAAACATTCAGTACTTC. Translated: CASSDSDRQNIQYF. The chain recombines TRBV25-1 with TRBJ2-4, with a tentative D call TRBD1 (6 bases). The germline gives CDR1 MGHDK, CDR2 SYGVNS. The V end was cut by 3 bases, the J end by 5 bases, with 11 bases between. The CDR3 contains 14 residues.

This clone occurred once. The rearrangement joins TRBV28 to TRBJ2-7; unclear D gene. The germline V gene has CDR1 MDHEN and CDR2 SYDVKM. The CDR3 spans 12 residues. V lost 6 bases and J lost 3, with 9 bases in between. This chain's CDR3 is CASSYLGYEQYF. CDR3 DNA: TGTGCCAGCAGCTACCTCGGCTACGAGCAGTACTTC.

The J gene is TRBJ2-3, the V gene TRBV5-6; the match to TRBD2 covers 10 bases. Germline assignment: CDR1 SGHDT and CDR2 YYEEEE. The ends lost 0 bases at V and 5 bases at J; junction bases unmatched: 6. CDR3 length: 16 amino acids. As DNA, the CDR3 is TGTGCCAGCAGCTTGGCGGAGCGGGGGGGTTTAGATACGCAGTATTTT. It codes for CASSLAERGGLDTQYF.

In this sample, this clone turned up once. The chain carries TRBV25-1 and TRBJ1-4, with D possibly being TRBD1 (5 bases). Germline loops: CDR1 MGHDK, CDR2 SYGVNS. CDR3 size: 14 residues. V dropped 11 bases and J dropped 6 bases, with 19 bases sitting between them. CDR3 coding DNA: TGTGCCGCTAACAGAGCAGGGTTTTATGAAAAACTGTTTTTT. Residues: CAANRAGFYEKLFF.

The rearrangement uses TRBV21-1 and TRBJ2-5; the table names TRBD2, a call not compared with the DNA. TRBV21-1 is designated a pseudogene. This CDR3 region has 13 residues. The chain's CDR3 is CASSKAFRGEIYF. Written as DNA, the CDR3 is TGTGCCAGCAGCAAAGCGTTCCGGGGAGAGATTTACTTC.

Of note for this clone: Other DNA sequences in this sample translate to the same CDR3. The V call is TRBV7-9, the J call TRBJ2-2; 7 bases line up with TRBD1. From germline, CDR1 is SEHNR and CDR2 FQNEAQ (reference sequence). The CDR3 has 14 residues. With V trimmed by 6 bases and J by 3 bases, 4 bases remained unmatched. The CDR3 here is CASSRQGDTGELFF. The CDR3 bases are TGTGCCAGCAGTCGACAGGGTGACACCGGGGAGCTGTTTTTT. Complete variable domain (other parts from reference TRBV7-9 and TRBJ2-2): DTGVSQNPRHKITKRGQNVTFRCDPISEHNRLYWYRQTLGQGPEFLTYFQNEAQLEKSRLLSDRFSAERPKGSFSTLEIQRTEQGDSAMYLCASSRQGDTGELFFGEGSRLTVL.

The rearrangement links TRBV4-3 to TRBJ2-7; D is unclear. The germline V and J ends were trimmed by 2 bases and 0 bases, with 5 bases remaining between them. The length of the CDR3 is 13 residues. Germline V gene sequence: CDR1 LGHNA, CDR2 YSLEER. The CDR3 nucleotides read TGCGCCAGCAGCCAATTAGGCTCCTACGAGCAGTACTTC. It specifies CASSQLGSYEQYF.

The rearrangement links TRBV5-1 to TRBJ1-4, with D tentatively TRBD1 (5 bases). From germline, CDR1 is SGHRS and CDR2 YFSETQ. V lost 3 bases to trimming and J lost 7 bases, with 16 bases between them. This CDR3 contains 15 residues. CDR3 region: CASSSLGGVGEKLFF. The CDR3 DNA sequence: TGCGCCAGCAGCTCCCTGGGGGGAGTCGGTGAAAAACTGTTTTTT.

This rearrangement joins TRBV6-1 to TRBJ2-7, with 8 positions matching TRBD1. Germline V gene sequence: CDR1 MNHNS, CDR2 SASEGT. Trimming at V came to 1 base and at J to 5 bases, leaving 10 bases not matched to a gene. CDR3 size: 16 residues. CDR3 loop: CASSEVFIWTGNEQYF. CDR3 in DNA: TGTGCCAGCAGTGAAGTTTTTATCTGGACAGGGAACGAGCAGTACTTC.

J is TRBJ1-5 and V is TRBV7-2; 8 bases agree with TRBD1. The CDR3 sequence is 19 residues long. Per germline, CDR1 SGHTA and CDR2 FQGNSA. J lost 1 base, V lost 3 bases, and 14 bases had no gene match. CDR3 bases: TGTGCCAGCAGCTTCTACGGACAGGGTTTGGGTGGAAGCAATCAGCCCCAGCATTTT. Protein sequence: CASSFYGQGLGGSNQPQHF. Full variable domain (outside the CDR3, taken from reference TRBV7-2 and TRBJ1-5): GAGVSQSPSNKVTEKGKDVELRCDPISGHTALYWYRQSLGQGLEFLIYFQGNSAPDKSGLPSDRFSAERTGGSVSTLTIQRTQQEDSAVYLCASSFYGQGLGGSNQPQHFGDGTRLSIL.

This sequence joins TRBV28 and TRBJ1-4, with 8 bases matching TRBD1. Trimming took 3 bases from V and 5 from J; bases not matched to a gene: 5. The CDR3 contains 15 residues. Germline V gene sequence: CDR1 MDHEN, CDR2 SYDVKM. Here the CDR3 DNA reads TGTGCCAGCAGTTTTGGGACAGGCCTCAATGAAAAACTGTTTTTT. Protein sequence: CASSFGTGLNEKLFF.

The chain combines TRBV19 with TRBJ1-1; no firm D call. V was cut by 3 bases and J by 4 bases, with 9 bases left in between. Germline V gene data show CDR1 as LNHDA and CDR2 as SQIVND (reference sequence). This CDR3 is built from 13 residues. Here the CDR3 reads CASSMEEITEAFF. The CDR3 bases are TGTGCCAGTAGTATGGAGGAGATCACTGAAGCTTTCTTT.

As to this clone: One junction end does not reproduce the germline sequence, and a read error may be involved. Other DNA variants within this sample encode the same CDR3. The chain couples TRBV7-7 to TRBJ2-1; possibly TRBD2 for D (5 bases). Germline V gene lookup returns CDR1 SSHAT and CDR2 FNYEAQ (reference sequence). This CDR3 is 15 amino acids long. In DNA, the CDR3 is TGTGCTAGCAGCCCCAGCGGTGGCTCCTACAATGAGCAGTTCTTC. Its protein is CASSPSGGSYNEQFF.

The CDR3 nucleotides read TGTGCCAGCAGCCGCATTCAGGCGAAAGCCAAAAACATTCAGTACTTC. This codes for CASSRIQAKAKNIQYF. This chain links TRBV5-4 with TRBJ2-4, with D uncertain. The CDR3 has 16 residues. Looked up from germline, CDR1 is SGHNT and CDR2 is YYREEE (reference sequence). V lost 4 bases and J 0 bases, leaving 14 bases between the germline ends.

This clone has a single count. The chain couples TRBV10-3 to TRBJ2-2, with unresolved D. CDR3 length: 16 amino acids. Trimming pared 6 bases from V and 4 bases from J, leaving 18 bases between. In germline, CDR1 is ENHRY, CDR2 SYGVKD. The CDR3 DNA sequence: TGTGCCATCAGGCATGGAGACTCGATGGGCACCGGGGAGCTGTTTTTT. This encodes CAIRHGDSMGTGELFF.

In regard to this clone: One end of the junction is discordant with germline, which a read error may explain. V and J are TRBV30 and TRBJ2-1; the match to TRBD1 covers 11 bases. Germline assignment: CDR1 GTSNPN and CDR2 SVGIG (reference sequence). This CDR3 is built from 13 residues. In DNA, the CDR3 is TGTGCCGGGAGCCGGGACAGGGGGGCTGAGCAGTTCTTC. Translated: CAGSRDRGAEQFF. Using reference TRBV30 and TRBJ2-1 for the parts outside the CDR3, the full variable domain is SQTIHQWPATLVQPVGSPLSLECTVEGTSNPNLYWYRQAAGRGLQLLFYSVGIGQISSEVPQNLSASRPQDRQFILSSKKLLLSDSGFYLCAGSRDRGAEQFFGPGTRLTVL.

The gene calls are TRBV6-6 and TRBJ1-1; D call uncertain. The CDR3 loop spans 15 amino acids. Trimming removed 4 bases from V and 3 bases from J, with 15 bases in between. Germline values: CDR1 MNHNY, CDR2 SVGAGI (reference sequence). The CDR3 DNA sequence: TGTGCCAGCAGTTCCCCGGAAGGGAAGGACACTGAAGCTTTCTTT. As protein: CASSSPEGKDTEAFF.

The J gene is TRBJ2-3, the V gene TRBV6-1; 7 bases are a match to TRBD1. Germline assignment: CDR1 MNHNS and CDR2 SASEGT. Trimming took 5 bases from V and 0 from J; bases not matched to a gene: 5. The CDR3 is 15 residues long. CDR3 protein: CASSRTGSSTDTQYF. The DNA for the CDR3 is TGTGCCAGCAGTCGGACAGGTTCTAGCACAGATACGCAGTATTTT.

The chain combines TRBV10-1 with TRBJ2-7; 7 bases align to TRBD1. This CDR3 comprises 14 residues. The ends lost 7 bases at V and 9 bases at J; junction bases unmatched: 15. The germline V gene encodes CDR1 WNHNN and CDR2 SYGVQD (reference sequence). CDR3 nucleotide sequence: TGCGCCAGCACTGAAACAGGGGACGGTTCCGCGCAGTACTTC. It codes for CASTETGDGSAQYF.

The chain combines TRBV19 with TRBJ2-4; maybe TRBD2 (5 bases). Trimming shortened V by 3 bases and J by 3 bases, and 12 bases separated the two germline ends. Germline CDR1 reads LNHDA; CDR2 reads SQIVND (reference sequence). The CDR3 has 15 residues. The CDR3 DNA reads TGTGCCAGTAGTATTCCGGGGTTCGGCAAAAACATTCAGTACTTC. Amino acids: CASSIPGFGKNIQYF.